The T cell receptor (beta chain) under discussion was sequenced for a study of control samples from healthy donors and cancer patients. V lost 5 bases and J 6 bases, leaving 11 bases between the germline ends. CDR1 and CDR2 from the germline V gene are SNHLY and FYNNEI. CDR3 length equals 12 residues. Method: immunoSEQ multiplex PCR; TCRdb's copy keeps in-frame clones and lacks some. The sample carries 60,000 to 75,000 clones, roughly nine tenths recorded once. The chain uses TRBV2 and TRBJ2-7; D remains unclear. The sequenced sample was PBMCs. The TCR sequence derives from a man aged 55-75 years with colorectal cancer. CDR3 protein: CASSQSLFEQYF. The DNA for the CDR3 is TGTGCCAGCAGTCAGAGTCTGTTCGAGCAGTACTTC.